A selection of T cell receptor beta chains follows, all from one sample in a study of technical replicates of blood from several donors. The table came from immunoSEQ multiplex PCR; TCRdb's copy has only in-frame clones and leaves some out. The data hold about 66,000 clones, with approximately 88% observed a single time. Input material: PBMCs. Receptors originate from a human donor in good health. Some clones in this sample may be carry-over from other donors' samples. CDR3s include the opening cysteine and the closing phenylalanine or tryptophan. D genes are given only for firm matches. Part of the rows lack a size; the others show once, few, many or a class for expanded clones.

D gene	V gene	clone size	J gene	CDR3 DNA	CDR3 protein
TRBD1	TRBV5-1	.	TRBJ2-2	TGCGCCAGCAGCTTGGTTACAGGGGAAGGATCCGGGGAGCTGTTTTTT	CASSLVTGEGSGELFF
TRBD1	TRBV5-4	.	TRBJ2-6	TGTGCCAGCAGCTTGGCCCAGGGGCAGGGGGCTGGGGCCAACGTCCTGACTTTC	CASSLAQGQGAGANVLTF
TRBD2	TRBV2	.	TRBJ2-1	TGTGCCAGCACCCTGACCGCGGGACTAGCGAAAACCTACAATGAGCAGTTCTTC	CASTLTAGLAKTYNEQFF
.	TRBV7-2	once	TRBJ1-6	TGTGCCAGCAGCCTACGAGGGGGCTCCTATAATTCACCCCTCCACTTT	CASSLRGGSYNSPLHF
TRBD1	TRBV27	.	TRBJ2-5	TGTGCCAGCAGTTTAACAGGGGCGAGGGGGGAGACCCAGTACTTC	CASSLTGARGETQYF
TRBD1	TRBV5-4	few	TRBJ1-2	TGTGCCAGCAGCTTGGGGAGCGACAGGGTCACCCATGGCTACACCTTC	CASSLGSDRVTHGYTF
.	TRBV7-8	.	TRBJ2-7	TGTGCCAGCACCCGAGGAGCGGTTAGGTCCTACGAGCAGTACTTC	CASTRGAVRSYEQYF
.	TRBV29-1	.	TRBJ2-2	TGCAGCGTTGAGAGTGGAGCCGCGAACACCGGGGAGCTGTTTTTT	CSVESGAANTGELFF
TRBD1	TRBV30	.	TRBJ2-3	TGTGCCTGGAGGGTAACAGGGGCCAGCACAGATACGCAGTATTTT	CAWRVTGASTDTQYF
.	TRBV5-1	.	TRBJ1-1	TGCGCCAGCAGCTTGGAAGACGGGGTCACTGAAGCTTTCTTT	CASSLEDGVTEAFF
TRBD1	TRBV11-1	.	TRBJ2-7	TGTGCCAGCAGCCCCCGGACAGGGGGAGTCGAAGAGCAGTACTTC	CASSPRTGGVEEQYF
TRBD1	TRBV5-1	.	TRBJ2-7	TGCGCCAGCAGCACCGGCGACAGGGGGCCCTACGAGCAGTACTTC	CASSTGDRGPYEQYF
.	TRBV20-1	.	TRBJ2-5	TGCAGTGCTATTGAGGGGACCCAGTACTTC	CSAIEGTQYF
TRBD1	TRBV5-4	.	TRBJ1-1	TGTGCCAGCAGCACCGGACAGGGTAGGAGCACTGAAGCTTTCTTT	CASSTGQGRSTEAFF
.	TRBV7-2	.	TRBJ2-3	TGTGCCAGCAGCTTAGCTTGGGAGGATACGCAGTATTTT	CASSLAWEDTQYF
.	TRBV19	.	TRBJ1-2	TGTGCCAGTAGTATAGTCGGGGGAAGAGGCTATGGCTACACCTTC	CASSIVGGRGYGYTF
.	TRBV28	.	TRBJ2-5	TGTGCCAGCAGTTTAGCTAGCTTGGAGACCCAGTACTTC	CASSLASLETQYF
TRBD1	TRBV2	.	TRBJ1-6	TGTGCCAGCAGTAAGGCAGGGGGGAATTCACCCCTCCACTTT	CASSKAGGNSPLHF